One and the same sample provided the 8 T cell receptor beta chains below, sequenced in a study of blood T cell repertoires in COVID-19. Sequencing was performed with immunoSEQ multiplex PCR; in TCRdb, only in-frame clones are kept and a portion is missing. The table shows 160,000 or so clones, with about four fifths occurring only once. Material for sequencing was peripheral blood. The origin of the receptors is a man aged 70 or older who had recovered from COVID-19.

V gene TRBV19 combines with J gene TRBJ2-3; possible D gene TRBD1, 6 bases. The CDR3 is made up of 18 amino acids. Deletions cut 3 bases from V and 2 bases from J, with 21 bases between. CDR1 is LNHDA and CDR2 is SQIVND in the germline V gene (reference sequence). The CDR3, as DNA: TGTGCCAGTAGTATCGGATCTTCCACGGACAGCCCCACAGATACGCAGTATTTT. Protein: CASSIGSSTDSPTDTQYF.

The rearrangement uses TRBV20-1 and TRBJ2-3; D is unclear. V lost 3 bases, J lost 3 bases, and 7 bases lay in between. Germline CDR1 is DFQATT and CDR2 is SNEGSKA (reference sequence). The CDR3 spans 12 residues. Here the CDR3 DNA reads TGCAGTGCTAGTCCTAGGACAGATACGCAGTATTTT. Translated: CSASPRTDTQYF.

The J gene is TRBJ2-3, the V gene TRBV9; D is undetermined. Germline lookup yields CDR1 SGDLS and CDR2 YYNGEE. Trimming pared 4 bases from V and 5 bases from J, leaving 8 bases between. The CDR3 is made up of 12 amino acids. CDR3 sequence: CASSPLGDTQYF. CDR3 nucleotides: TGTGCCAGCAGCCCCCTCGGAGATACGCAGTATTTT.

This chain connects TRBV6-5 to TRBJ1-5; 7 nucleotides line up with TRBD1. CDR1 MNHEY and CDR2 SVGAGI come from the germline V gene. This CDR3 has 14 residues. The trim removed 6 bases at V and 5 bases at J, leaving 7 bases unmatched. Here the CDR3 reads CASRGGQGDQPQHF. Here the CDR3 DNA reads TGTGCCAGCAGGGGAGGCCAGGGGGATCAGCCCCAGCATTTT.

The chain combines TRBV3-1 (or the pseudogene TRBV3-2) with TRBJ2-7; D might be TRBD2 (5 bases). Per the germline V gene, CDR1 is LGHDT and CDR2 is YNNKEL (reference sequence). This CDR3 comprises 14 residues. Trimming removed 11 bases at V and 5 bases at J, with 22 bases between. CDR3 bases: TGTGCCCTAGAGAAAGCTGGGGAGCTAAACGAGCAGTACTTC. This codes for CALEKAGELNEQYF.

J is TRBJ1-2 and V is TRBV5-8, with D perhaps matching TRBD1 (6 bases). Germline V gene lookup returns CDR1 SGHTS and CDR2 YDEGEE. The ends were cut back, 2 bases at V and 6 bases at J, with 11 bases in the middle. CDR3 length: 13 amino acids. The CDR3 nucleotides read TGTGCCAGCAGCTTCGGGGGGCGGGATGGCTACACCTTC. This translates into CASSFGGRDGYTF.

The chain employs TRBV28 and TRBJ1-4; D is uncertain. CDR1 and CDR2 (germline): MDHEN, SYDVKM. CDR3 length equals 13 residues. Between the trimmed V and J ends, which lost 2 bases and 7 bases, there was a span of 8 bases. Here the CDR3 DNA reads TGTGCCAGCAGTTTAGGTAGACTTGAAAAACTGTTTTTT. Its protein is CASSLGRLEKLFF.

This clone has only one observation. The chain joins TRBV9 to TRBJ1-2, with 8 bases matching TRBD1. The CDR3 contains 16 residues. In germline, CDR1 is SGDLS, CDR2 YYNGEE. With 0 bases clipped from V and 4 bases from J, the junction kept 8 bases outside the gene matches. The CDR3 region is CASSVADRGGGYGYTF. DNA of the CDR3: TGTGCCAGCAGCGTAGCCGACAGGGGCGGTGGCTATGGCTACACCTTC. The full variable domain, its missing parts supplied by reference TRBV9 and TRBJ1-2, is DSGVTQTPKHLITATGQRVTLRCSPRSGDLSVYWYQQSLDQGLQFLIQYYNGEERAKGNILERFSAQQFPDLHSELNLSSLELGDSALYFCASSVADRGGGYGYTFGSGTRLTVV.